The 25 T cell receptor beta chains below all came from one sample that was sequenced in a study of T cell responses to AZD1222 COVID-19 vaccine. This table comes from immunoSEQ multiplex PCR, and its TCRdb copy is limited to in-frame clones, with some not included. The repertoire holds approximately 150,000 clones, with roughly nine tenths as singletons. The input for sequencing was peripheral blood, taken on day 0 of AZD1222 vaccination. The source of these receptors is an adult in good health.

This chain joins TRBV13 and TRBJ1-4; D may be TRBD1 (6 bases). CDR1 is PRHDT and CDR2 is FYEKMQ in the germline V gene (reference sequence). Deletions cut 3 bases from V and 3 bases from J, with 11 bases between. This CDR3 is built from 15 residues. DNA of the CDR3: TGTGCCAGCAGCTTTGGGGGGCTGGCTAATGAAAAACTGTTTTTT. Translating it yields CASSFGGLANEKLFF.

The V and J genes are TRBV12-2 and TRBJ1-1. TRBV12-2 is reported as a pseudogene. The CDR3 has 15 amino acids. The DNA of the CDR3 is TGTGCAAGTCGCTTAGGAAGGGTCTCCGACACTGAAGCTTTCTTT. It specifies CASRLGRVSDTEAFF.

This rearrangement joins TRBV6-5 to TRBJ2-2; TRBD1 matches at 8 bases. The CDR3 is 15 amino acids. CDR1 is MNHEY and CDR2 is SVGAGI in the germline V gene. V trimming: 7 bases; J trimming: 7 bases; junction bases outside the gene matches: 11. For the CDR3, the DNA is TGTGCCAGCAAAATGGACAGGGTCAAAATCGGGGAGCTGTTTTTT. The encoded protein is CASKMDRVKIGELFF.

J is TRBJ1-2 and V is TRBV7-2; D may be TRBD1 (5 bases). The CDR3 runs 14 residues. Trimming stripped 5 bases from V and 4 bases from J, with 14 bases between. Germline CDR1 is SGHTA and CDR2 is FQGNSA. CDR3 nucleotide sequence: TGTGCCAGCAGCCCGCGACAGCGTCTCTATGGCTACACCTTC. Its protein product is CASSPRQRLYGYTF.

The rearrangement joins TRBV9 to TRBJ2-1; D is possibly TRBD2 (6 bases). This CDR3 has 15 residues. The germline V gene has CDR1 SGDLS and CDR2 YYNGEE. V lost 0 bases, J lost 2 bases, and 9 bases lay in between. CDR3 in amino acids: CASSVGDSPYNEQFF. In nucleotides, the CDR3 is TGTGCCAGCAGCGTAGGGGACTCACCCTACAATGAGCAGTTCTTC.

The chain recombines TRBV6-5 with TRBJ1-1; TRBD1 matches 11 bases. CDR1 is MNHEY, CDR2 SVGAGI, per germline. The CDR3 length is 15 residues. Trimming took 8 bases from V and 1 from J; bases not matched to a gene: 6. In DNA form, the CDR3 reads TGTGCCAGCGGACAGGGGGCATCGAGGAACACTGAAGCTTTCTTT. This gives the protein CASGQGASRNTEAFF.

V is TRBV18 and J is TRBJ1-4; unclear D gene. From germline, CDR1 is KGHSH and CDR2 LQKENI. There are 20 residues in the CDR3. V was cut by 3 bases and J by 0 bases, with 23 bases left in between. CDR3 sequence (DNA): TGTGCCAGCTCACCCAGAACCCCGTTGATGGGTGGGACAACTAATGAAAAACTGTTTTTT. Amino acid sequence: CASSPRTPLMGGTTNEKLFF.

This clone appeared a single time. In nucleotides, the CDR3 is TGTGCCATCAGTGAACGGGGGGGTAATGAAAAACTGTTTTTT. Translated, it gives CAISERGGNEKLFF. The chain has TRBV10-3 and TRBJ1-4, with D possibly matching TRBD1 (5 bases). This CDR3 spans 14 amino acids. V was pared by 3 bases and J by 4 bases, with 9 bases between. Germline V gives CDR1 ENHRY, CDR2 SYGVKD.

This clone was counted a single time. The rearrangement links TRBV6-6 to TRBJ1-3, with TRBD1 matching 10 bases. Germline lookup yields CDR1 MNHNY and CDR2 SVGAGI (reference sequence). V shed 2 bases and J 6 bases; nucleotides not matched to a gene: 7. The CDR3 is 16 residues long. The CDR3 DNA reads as TGTGCCAGCAGTTACGCGACAGGGGGCCATGTAAACACCATATATTTT. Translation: CASSYATGGHVNTIYF.

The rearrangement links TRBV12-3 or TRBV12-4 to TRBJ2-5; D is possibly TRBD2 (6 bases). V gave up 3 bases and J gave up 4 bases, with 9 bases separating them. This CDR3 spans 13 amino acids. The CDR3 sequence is CASSLQAGETQYF. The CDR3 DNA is TGTGCCAGCAGTTTGCAAGCGGGAGAGACCCAGTACTTC.

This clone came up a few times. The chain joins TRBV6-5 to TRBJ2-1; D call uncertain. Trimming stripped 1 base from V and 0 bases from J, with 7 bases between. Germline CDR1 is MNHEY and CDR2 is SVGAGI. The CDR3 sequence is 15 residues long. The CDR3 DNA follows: TGTGCCAGCAGTTACTATGGGAACTCCTACAATGAGCAGTTCTTC. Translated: CASSYYGNSYNEQFF.

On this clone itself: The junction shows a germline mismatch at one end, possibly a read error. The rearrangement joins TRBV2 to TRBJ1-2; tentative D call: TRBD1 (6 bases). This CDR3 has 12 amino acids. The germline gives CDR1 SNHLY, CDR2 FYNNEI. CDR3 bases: TGTGCCGGCAGGGGAGCAAGGTATGGCTACACCTTC. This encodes CAGRGARYGYTF.

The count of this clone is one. Written as DNA, the CDR3 is TGTGCCAGCAGTTACCGATCAGGGGAAGGATCACCCCTCCACTTT. Its protein product is CASSYRSGEGSPLHF. V gene TRBV6-5 combines with J gene TRBJ1-6, with D maybe TRBD1 (6 bases). Germline V gene lookup returns CDR1 MNHEY and CDR2 SVGAGI. The CDR3 sequence is 15 residues long. V gave up 2 bases and J gave up 10 bases, with 15 bases separating them.

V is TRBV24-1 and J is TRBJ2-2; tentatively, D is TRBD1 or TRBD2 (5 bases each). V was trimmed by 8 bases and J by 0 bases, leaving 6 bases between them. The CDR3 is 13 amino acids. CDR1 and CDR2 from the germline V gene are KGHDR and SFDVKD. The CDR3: CATMGPNTGELFF. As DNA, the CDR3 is TGTGCCACCATGGGACCGAACACCGGGGAGCTGTTTTTT.

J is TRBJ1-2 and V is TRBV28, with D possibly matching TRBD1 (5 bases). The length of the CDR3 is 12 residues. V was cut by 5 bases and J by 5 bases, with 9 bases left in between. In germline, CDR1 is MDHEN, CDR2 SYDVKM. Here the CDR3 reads CASSTGEYGYTF. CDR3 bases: TGTGCCAGCAGTACGGGGGAATATGGCTACACCTTC.

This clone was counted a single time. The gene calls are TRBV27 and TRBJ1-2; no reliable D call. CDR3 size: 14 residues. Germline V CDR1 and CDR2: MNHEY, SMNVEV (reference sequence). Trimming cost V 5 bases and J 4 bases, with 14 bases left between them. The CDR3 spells CASSPPTTTYGYTF. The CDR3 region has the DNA TGTGCCAGCAGTCCCCCAACTACCACCTATGGCTACACCTTC.

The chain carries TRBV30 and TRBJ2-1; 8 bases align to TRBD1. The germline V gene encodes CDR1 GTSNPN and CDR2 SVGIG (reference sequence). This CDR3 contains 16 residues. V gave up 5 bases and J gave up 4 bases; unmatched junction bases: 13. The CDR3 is CAWDRRQGQEYNEQFF. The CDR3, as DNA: TGTGCCTGGGACAGACGGCAGGGACAGGAGTACAATGAGCAGTTCTTC. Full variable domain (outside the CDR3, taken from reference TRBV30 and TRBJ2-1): SQTIHQWPATLVQPVGSPLSLECTVEGTSNPNLYWYRQAAGRGLQLLFYSVGIGQISSEVPQNLSASRPQDRQFILSSKKLLLSDSGFYLCAWDRRQGQEYNEQFFGPGTRLTVL.

CDR3: CASSPLLSVGEAFF. The CDR3 DNA sequence: TGTGCCAGCAGCCCGCTACTCTCTGTCGGAGAAGCTTTCTTT. The chain links TRBV5-6 to TRBJ1-1; D is unclear. The CDR3 sequence is 14 residues long. Germline lookup yields CDR1 SGHDT and CDR2 YYEEEE. V lost 4 bases to trimming and J lost 8 bases, with 18 bases between them.

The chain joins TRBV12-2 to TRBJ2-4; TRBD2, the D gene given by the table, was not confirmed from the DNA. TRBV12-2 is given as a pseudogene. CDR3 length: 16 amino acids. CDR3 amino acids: CASRPLAGGSKNIQYF. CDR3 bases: TGTGCAAGTCGCCCACTAGCGGGAGGGTCCAAAAACATTCAGTACTTC.

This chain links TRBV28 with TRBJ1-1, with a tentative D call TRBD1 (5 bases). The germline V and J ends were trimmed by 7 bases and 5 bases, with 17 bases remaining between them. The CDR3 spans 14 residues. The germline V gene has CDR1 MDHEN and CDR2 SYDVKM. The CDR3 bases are TGTGCCAGCACCCCGGGGGGAATGAGGACTGAAGCTTTCTTT. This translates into CASTPGGMRTEAFF.

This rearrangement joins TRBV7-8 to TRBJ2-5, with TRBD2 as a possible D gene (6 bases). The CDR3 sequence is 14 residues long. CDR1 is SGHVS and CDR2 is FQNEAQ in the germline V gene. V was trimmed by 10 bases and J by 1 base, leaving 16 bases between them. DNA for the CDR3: TGTGCCATCAACATCGGGACTGTCCAAGAGACCCAGTACTTC. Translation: CAINIGTVQETQYF.

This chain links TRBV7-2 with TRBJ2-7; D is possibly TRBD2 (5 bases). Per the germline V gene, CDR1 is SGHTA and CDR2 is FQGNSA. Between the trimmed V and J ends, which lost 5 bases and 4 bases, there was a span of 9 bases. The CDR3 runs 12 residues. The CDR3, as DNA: TGTGCCAGCAGCCCCTCGGGGTACGAGCAGTACTTC. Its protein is CASSPSGYEQYF.

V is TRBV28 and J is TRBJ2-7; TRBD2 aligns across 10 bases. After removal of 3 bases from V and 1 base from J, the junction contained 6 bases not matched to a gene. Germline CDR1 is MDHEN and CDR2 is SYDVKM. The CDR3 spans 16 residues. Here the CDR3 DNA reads TGTGCCAGCAGTTTTTCCTTTAGCGGGAGGTCCTACGAGCAGTACTTC. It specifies CASSFSFSGRSYEQYF.

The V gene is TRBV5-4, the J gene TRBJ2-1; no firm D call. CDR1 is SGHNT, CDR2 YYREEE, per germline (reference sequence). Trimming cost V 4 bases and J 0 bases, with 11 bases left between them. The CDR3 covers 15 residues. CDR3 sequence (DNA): TGTGCCAGCAGCATAGAGAGAAACTCCTACAATGAGCAGTTCTTC. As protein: CASSIERNSYNEQFF.

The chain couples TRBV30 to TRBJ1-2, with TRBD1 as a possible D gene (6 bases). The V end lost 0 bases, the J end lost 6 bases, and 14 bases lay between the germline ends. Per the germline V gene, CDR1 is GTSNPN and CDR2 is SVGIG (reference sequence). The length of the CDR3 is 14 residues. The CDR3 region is CAWSVLGGADGYTF. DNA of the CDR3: TGTGCCTGGAGTGTACTTGGGGGCGCTGATGGCTACACCTTC.